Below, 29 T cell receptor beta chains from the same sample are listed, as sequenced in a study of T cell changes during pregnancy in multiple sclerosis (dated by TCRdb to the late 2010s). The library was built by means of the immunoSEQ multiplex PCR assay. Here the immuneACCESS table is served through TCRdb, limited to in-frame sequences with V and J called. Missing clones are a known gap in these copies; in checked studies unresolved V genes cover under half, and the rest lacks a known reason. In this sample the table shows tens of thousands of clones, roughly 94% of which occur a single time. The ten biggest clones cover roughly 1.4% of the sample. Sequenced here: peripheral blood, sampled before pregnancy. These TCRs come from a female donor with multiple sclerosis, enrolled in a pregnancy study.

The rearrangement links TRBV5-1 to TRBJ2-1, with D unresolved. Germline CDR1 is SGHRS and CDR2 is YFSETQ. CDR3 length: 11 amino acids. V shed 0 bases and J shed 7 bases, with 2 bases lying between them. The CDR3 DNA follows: TGCGCCAGCAGCTTGGCAAATGAGCAGTTCTTC. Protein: CASSLANEQFF.

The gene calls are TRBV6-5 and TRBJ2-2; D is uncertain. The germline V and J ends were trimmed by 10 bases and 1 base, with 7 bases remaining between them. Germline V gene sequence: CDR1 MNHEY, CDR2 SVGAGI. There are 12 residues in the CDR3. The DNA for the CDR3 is TGTGCCATTTCCGGGAACACCGGGGAGCTGTTTTTT. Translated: CAISGNTGELFF.

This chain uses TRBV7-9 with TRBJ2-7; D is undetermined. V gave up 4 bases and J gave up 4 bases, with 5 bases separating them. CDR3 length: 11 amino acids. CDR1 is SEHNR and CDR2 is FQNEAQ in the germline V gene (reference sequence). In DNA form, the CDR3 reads TGTGCCAGCAGCTCTCCGTACGAGCAGTACTTC. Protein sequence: CASSSPYEQYF.

The CDR3 bases are TGCGCCAGTAAACAGTACACAGATACGCAGTATTTT. Protein sequence: CASKQYTDTQYF. The genes are TRBV5-1 and TRBJ2-3, with D hard to call. The CDR3 spans 12 residues. V dropped 8 bases and J dropped 2 bases, with 9 bases sitting between them. Germline CDR1 reads SGHRS; CDR2 reads YFSETQ.

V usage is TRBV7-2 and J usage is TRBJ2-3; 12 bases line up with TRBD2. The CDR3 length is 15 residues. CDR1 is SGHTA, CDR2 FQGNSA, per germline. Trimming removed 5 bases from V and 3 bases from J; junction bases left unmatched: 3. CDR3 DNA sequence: TGTGCCAGCAGCATCACTAGCGGGAGGACAGATACGCAGTATTTT. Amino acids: CASSITSGRTDTQYF.

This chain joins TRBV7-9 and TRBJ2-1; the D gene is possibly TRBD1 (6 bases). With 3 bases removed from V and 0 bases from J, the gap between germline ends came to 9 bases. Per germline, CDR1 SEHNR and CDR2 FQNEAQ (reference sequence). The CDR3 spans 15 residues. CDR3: CASSLDSSSYNEQFF. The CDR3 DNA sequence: TGTGCCAGCAGCTTGGACAGCAGCTCCTACAATGAGCAGTTCTTC.

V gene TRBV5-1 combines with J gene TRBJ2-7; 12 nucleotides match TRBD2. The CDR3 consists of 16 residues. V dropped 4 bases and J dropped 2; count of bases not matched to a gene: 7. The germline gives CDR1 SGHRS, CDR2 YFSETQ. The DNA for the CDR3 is TGCGCCAGCAGCCAGGGCCTAGCGGGGGGGCCCTACGAGCAGTACTTC. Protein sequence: CASSQGLAGGPYEQYF.

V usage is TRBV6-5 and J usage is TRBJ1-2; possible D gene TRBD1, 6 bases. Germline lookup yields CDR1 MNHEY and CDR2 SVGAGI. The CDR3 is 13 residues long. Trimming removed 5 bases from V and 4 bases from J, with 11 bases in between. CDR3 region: CASSEGQPYGYTF. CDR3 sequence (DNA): TGTGCCAGCAGTGAAGGACAGCCCTATGGCTACACCTTC.

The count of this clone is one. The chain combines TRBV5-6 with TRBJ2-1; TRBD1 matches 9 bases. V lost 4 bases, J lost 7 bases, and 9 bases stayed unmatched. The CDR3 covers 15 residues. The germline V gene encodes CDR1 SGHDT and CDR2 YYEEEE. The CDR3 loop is CASSTSGTGFNEQFF. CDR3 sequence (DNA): TGTGCCAGCAGCACCTCCGGGACAGGGTTTAATGAGCAGTTCTTC.

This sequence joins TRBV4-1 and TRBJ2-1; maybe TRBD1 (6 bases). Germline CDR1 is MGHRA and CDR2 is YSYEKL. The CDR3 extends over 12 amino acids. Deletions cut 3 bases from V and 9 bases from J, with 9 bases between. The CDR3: CASSQGAGEQFF. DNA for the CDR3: TGCGCCAGCAGCCAGGGGGCTGGTGAGCAGTTCTTC.

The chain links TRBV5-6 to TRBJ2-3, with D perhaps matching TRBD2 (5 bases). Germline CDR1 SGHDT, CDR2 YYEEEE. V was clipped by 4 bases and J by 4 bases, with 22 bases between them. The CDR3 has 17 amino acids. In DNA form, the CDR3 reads TGTGCCAGCAGCGATGGGGTGGGGAGAGCGAAGGCAGATACGCAGTATTTT. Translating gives CASSDGVGRAKADTQYF.

The CDR3 DNA reads as TGTGCCAGCAGCTTGTGGACAGGGGGACGCACAGATACGCAGTATTTT. It translates to CASSLWTGGRTDTQYF. The rearrangement uses TRBV5-4 and TRBJ2-3; 10 bases map to TRBD1. The V gene end was trimmed by 1 base and the J gene end by 1 base; junction bases not matched to a gene: 3. The germline gives CDR1 SGHNT, CDR2 YYREEE (reference sequence). CDR3 length equals 16 residues. The whole variable domain, remainder taken from reference TRBV5-4 and TRBJ2-3, is ETGVTQSPTHLIKTRGQQVTLRCSSQSGHNTVSWYQQALGQGPQFIFQYYREEENGRGNFPPRFSGLQFPNYSSELNVNALELDDSALYLCASSLWTGGRTDTQYFGPGTRLTVL.

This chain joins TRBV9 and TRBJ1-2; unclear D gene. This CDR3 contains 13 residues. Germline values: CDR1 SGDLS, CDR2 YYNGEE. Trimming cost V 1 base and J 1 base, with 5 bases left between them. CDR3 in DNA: TGTGCCAGCAGCGTAAACATTAACTATGGCTACACCTTC. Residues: CASSVNINYGYTF.

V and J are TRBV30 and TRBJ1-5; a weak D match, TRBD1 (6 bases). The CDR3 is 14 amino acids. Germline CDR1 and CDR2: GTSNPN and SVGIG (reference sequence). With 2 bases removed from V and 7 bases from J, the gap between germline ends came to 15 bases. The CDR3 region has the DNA TGTGCCTGGAGTCCAGGGACACCGGGGCAGCCCCAGCATTTT. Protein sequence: CAWSPGTPGQPQHF. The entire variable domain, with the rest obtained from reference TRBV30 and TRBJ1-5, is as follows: SQTIHQWPATLVQPVGSPLSLECTVEGTSNPNLYWYRQAAGRGLQLLFYSVGIGQISSEVPQNLSASRPQDRQFILSSKKLLLSDSGFYLCAWSPGTPGQPQHFGDGTRLSIL.

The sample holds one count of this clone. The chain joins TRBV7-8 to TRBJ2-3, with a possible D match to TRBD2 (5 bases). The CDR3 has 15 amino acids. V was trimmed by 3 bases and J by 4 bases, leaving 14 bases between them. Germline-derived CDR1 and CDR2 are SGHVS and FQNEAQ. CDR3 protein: CASSLVQPRADTQYF. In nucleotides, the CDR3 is TGTGCCAGCAGCTTGGTGCAGCCGAGGGCAGATACGCAGTATTTT. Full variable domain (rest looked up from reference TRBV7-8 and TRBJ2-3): GAGVSQSPRYKVAKRGQDVALRCDPISGHVSLFWYQQALGQGPEFLTYFQNEAQLDKSGLPSDRFFAERPEGSVSTLKIQRTQQEDSAVYLCASSLVQPRADTQYFGPGTRLTVL.

The CDR3 sequence is CAISVRLAGGGYNEQFF. The CDR3 DNA reads as TGTGCCATCAGTGTCCGGCTAGCGGGGGGCGGATACAATGAGCAGTTCTTC. The J gene is TRBJ2-1, the V gene TRBV10-3, with 11 positions matching TRBD2. This CDR3 region has 17 residues. V gave up 4 bases and J gave up 4 bases; unmatched junction bases: 9. The V gene's germline CDR1 is ENHRY and CDR2 SYGVKD.

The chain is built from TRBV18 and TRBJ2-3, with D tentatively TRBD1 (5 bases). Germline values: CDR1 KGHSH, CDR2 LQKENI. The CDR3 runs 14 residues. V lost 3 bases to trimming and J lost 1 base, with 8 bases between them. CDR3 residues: CASSPVTGTDTQYF. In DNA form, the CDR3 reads TGTGCCAGCTCACCCGTGACAGGCACAGATACGCAGTATTTT. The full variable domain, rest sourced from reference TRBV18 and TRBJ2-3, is NAGVMQNPRHLVRRRGQEARLRCSPMKGHSHVYWYRQLPEEGLKFMVYLQKENIIDESGMPKERFSAEFPKEGPSILRIQQVVRGDSAAYFCASSPVTGTDTQYFGPGTRLTVL.

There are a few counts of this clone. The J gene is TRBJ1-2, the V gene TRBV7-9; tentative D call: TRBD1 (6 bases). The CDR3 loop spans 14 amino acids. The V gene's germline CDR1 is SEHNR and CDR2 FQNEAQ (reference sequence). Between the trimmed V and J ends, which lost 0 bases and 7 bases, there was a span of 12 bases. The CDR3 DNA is TGTGCCAGCAGCTTAGCCGCGGGGGCGCCTGGCTACACCTTC. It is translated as CASSLAAGAPGYTF.

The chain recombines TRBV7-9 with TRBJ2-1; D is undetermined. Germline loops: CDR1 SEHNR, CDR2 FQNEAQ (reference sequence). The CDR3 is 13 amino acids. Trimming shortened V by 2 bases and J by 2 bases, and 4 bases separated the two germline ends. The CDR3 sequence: CASSLTPYNEQFF. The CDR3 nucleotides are TGTGCCAGCAGCTTAACTCCCTACAATGAGCAGTTCTTC.

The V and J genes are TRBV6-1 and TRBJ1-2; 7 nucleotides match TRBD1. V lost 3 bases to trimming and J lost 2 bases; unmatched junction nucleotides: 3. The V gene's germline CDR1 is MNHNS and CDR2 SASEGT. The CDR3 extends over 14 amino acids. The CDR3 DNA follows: TGTGCCAGCAGTGATCTGGACAGGAACTATGGCTACACCTTC. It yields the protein CASSDLDRNYGYTF.

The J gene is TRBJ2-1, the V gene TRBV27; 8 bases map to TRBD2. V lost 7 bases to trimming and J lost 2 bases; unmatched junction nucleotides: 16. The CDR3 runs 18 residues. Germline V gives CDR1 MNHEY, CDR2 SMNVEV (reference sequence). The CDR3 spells CASKPHDPGGGPYNEQFF. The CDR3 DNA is TGTGCCAGCAAACCACATGACCCGGGGGGGGGACCCTACAATGAGCAGTTCTTC.

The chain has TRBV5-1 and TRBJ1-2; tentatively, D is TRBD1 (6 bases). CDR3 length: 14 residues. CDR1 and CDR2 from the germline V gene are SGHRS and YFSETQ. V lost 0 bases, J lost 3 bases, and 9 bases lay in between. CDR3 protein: CASSLAGEDYGYTF. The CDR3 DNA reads TGCGCCAGCAGCTTGGCAGGGGAAGACTATGGCTACACCTTC.

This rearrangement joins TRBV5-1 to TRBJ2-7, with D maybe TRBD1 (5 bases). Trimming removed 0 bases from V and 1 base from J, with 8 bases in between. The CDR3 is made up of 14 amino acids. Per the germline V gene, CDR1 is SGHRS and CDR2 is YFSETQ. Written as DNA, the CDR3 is TGCGCCAGCAGCTTGGAAGGGGCTTCCTACGAGCAGTACTTC. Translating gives CASSLEGASYEQYF.

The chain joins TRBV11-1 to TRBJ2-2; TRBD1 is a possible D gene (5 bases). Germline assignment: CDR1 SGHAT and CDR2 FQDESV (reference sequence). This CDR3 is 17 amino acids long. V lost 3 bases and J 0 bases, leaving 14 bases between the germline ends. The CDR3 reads CASSLDTLTSNTGELFF. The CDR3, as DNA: TGTGCCAGCAGCTTGGACACTCTTACTTCGAACACCGGGGAGCTGTTTTTT.

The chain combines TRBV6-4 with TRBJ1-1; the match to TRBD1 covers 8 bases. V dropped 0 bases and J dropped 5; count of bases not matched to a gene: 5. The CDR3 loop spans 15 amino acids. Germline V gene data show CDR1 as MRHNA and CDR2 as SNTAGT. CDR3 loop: CASSDSDRGGTEAFF. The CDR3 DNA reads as TGTGCCAGCAGTGACTCCGACAGGGGTGGAACTGAAGCTTTCTTT.

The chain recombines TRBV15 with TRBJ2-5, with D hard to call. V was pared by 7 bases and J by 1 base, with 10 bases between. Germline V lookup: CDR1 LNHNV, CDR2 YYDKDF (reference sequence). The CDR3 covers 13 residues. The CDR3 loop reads CATTIAVQETQYF. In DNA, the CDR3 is TGTGCCACCACCATAGCAGTCCAAGAGACCCAGTACTTC.

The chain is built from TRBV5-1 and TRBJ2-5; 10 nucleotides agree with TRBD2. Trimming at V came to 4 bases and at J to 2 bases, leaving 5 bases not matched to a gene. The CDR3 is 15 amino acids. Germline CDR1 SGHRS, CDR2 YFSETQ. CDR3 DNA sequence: TGCGCCAGCAGCCCAGGACTAGCGGTTCAAGAGACCCAGTACTTC. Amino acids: CASSPGLAVQETQYF.

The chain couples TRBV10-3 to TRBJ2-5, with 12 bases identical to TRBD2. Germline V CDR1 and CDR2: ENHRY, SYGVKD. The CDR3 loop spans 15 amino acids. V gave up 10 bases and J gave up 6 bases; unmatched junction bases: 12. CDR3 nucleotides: TGTGCCACGGGGGCTAGCGGGGGGGCCGTAAAGACCCAGTACTTC. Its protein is CATGASGGAVKTQYF.

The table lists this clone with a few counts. As DNA, the CDR3 is TGCGCCAGCAGCTTGGCAGGGGACAGCTCCTACGAGCAGTACTTC. Translation gives CASSLAGDSSYEQYF. The chain uses TRBV5-1 and TRBJ2-7; TRBD1 agrees at 7 bases. CDR1 SGHRS and CDR2 YFSETQ come from the germline V gene. The CDR3 is made up of 15 amino acids. V lost 0 bases to trimming and J lost 0 bases; unmatched junction nucleotides: 3.